These 5 T cell receptor beta chains share one sample of origin, sequenced in a study of human T cells and chemical hapten exposure. Time point reported: patch test 1, 2 weeks after DPC sensitization. Treatment reported: therapeutic diphenylcyclopropenone sensitization with weekly scalp DPC. TCRdb passed the RACE reads through MiXCR, listing each CDR3 protein once. The data contain about 120,000 distinct CDR3 sequences, about an eighth of them singletons. The material was whole blood, obtained in connection with sensitization to the hapten diphenylcyclopropenone (DPC). The source is a woman in her 50s with alopecia areata. Some clones in this sample may be carry-over from other donors' samples.

In this sample, this clonotype turned up a few times. The chain joins TRBV10-2 to TRBJ2-7, with a tentative D call TRBD1 (7 bases). The V gene lost 2 bases and the J gene lost 4 bases, with 18 bases spanning the gap. Germline CDR1 and CDR2: WSHSY and SAAADI. The CDR3 is 16 amino acids. In DNA form, the CDR3 reads TGCGCCAGCAGTGAGGGAGGGCAGGGGGGTAGGTACGAGCAGTACTTC. Residues: CASSEGGQGGRYEQYF.

This clonotype showed up many times. CDR3 amino acids: CASSSGTYNEQFF. The CDR3 nucleotides read TGTGCCAGCAGCTCCGGGACCTATAACGAGCAGTTCTTC. The gene calls are TRBV12-3 or TRBV12-4 and TRBJ2-1; D may correspond to TRBD1 or TRBD2 (5 bases each). This CDR3 has 13 amino acids. Trimming left V 6 bases short and J 10 bases short, with 16 bases between.

The V call is TRBV3-1, the J call TRBJ2-1; a weak D match, TRBD1 (5 bases). The CDR3 length is 16 residues. V lost 1 base to trimming and J lost 4 bases, with 14 bases between them. Per the germline V gene, CDR1 is LGHDT and CDR2 is YNNKEL (reference sequence). CDR3 sequence (DNA): TGTGCCAGCAGCCAAGGGGGCCCGAGAGTATACAATGAGCAGTTCTTC. Translating it yields CASSQGGPRVYNEQFF.

The V call is TRBV7-8, the J call TRBJ2-3; maybe TRBD2 (5 bases). V was shortened by 0 bases and J by 4 bases, with 17 bases between the two germline ends. This CDR3 contains 17 residues. Germline CDR1 reads SGHVS; CDR2 reads FQNEAQ. Here the CDR3 reads CASSLATLWGASDTQYF. As DNA, the CDR3 is TGTGCCAGCAGCTTAGCCACCCTTTGGGGAGCATCAGATACGCAGTATTTT.

This clonotype was detected many times. This chain joins TRBV6-2 or TRBV6-3 and TRBJ1-6, with 8 bases lining up with TRBD1. Germline assignment: CDR1 MNHEY and CDR2 SVGEGT. This CDR3 region has 12 residues. The ends lost 11 bases at V and 8 bases at J; junction bases unmatched: 5. The DNA of the CDR3 is TGTGCCCACAGGGGGTTGGATTCACCCCTCCACTTT. It yields the protein CAHRGLDSPLHF.